Below, 13 T cell receptor beta chains from the same sample are listed, as sequenced in a study of cytomegalovirus exposure and HLA in healthy donors (dated by TCRdb to between 2016 and 2019). Library creation used the immunoSEQ multiplex PCR assay. TCRdb took this table from immuneACCESS and kept in-frame rearrangements with V and J called. Such tables lack part of the clones; where checked against another copy, unresolved V genes explain under half of the gap, and the rest is unexplained. The sample table holds about 130,000 clones, of which roughly nine tenths were seen once. Over 3% of the sample rests with the top ten. Sequences were obtained from PBMCs. The receptors derive from a man aged 25-45 years in good health and CMV-seronegative.

V is TRBV9 and J is TRBJ2-7; D is ambiguous. Germline CDR1 and CDR2: SGDLS and YYNGEE. The CDR3 has 13 amino acids. V was pared by 0 bases and J by 5 bases, with 9 bases between. CDR3 nucleotide sequence: TGTGCCAGCAGCGTAGGCAGGAACAACGAGCAGTACTTC. The encoded protein is CASSVGRNNEQYF.

The J gene is TRBJ2-3, the V gene TRBV5-6; the D is unclear. The CDR3 is made up of 13 amino acids. V lost 0 bases and J lost 2, with 4 bases in between. Germline values: CDR1 SGHDT, CDR2 YYEEEE. The CDR3 spells CASSLGATDTQYF. The CDR3 DNA reads as TGTGCCAGCAGCTTGGGGGCCACAGATACGCAGTATTTT.

The chain carries TRBV19 and TRBJ2-1, with 7 bases lining up with TRBD1. In germline, CDR1 is LNHDA, CDR2 SQIVND (reference sequence). After removal of 5 bases from V and 5 bases from J, the junction contained 9 bases not matched to a gene. The CDR3 runs to 15 residues. The chain's CDR3 is CASSDDRVGDNEQFF. In DNA form, the CDR3 reads TGTGCCAGTAGTGATGACAGGGTAGGGGACAATGAGCAGTTCTTC.

This sequence joins TRBV28 and TRBJ2-7, with 12 bases aligning to TRBD1. The ends lost 4 bases at V and 5 bases at J; junction bases unmatched: 9. The CDR3 sequence is 16 residues long. CDR1 and CDR2 (germline): MDHEN, SYDVKM. The chain's CDR3 is CASSSVGGQGANEQYF. The CDR3 DNA reads TGTGCCAGCAGTTCCGTGGGGGGACAGGGGGCTAACGAGCAGTACTTC.

In its sample, this clone was seen many times. This sequence joins TRBV19 and TRBJ1-1; D unclear. The CDR3 contains 13 residues. Trimming took 2 bases from V and 7 from J, leaving 11 bases between them. Germline lookup yields CDR1 LNHDA and CDR2 SQIVND (reference sequence). The CDR3 DNA reads as TGTGCCAGTAGTATATGGGAGGGATTTGAAGCTTTCTTT. It yields the protein CASSIWEGFEAFF.

This clone has a single count. The genes are TRBV29-1 and TRBJ2-2, with TRBD2 identical over 7 bases. This CDR3 spans 15 amino acids. CDR1 is SQVTM and CDR2 is ANQGSEA in the germline V gene. The ends lost 6 bases at V and 3 bases at J; junction bases unmatched: 10. In DNA, the CDR3 is TGCAGCGTCCTAACGGCAGGGAGGGACACCGGGGAGCTGTTTTTT. Encoded protein: CSVLTAGRDTGELFF.

The V gene is TRBV9, the J gene TRBJ2-5, with 8 bases aligning to TRBD2. The CDR3 sequence is 14 residues long. In germline, CDR1 is SGDLS, CDR2 YYNGEE. Unmatched junction bases numbered 3, after V lost 2 bases and J lost 3 bases. CDR3 residues: CASSVFSGEETQYF. The CDR3 DNA follows: TGTGCCAGCAGCGTTTTTAGCGGGGAAGAGACCCAGTACTTC.

J is TRBJ1-6 and V is TRBV5-6, with TRBD1 matching 9 bases. The CDR3 contains 14 residues. The trim removed 4 bases at V and 9 bases at J, leaving 5 bases unmatched. Germline V CDR1 and CDR2: SGHDT, YYEEEE. CDR3 in DNA: TGTGCCAGCAGCCCCGGGACAGGGTTTTCACCCCTCCACTTT. Translating gives CASSPGTGFSPLHF. The full variable domain, its missing parts supplied by reference TRBV5-6 and TRBJ1-6, is DAGVTQSPTHLIKTRGQQVTLRCSPKSGHDTVSWYQQALGQGPQFIFQYYEEEERQRGNFPDRFSGHQFPNYSSELNVNALLLGDSALYLCASSPGTGFSPLHFGNGTRLTVT.

This clone was seen a single time. This rearrangement joins TRBV7-9 to TRBJ1-6; weak D call: TRBD1 (5 bases). V shed 1 base and J shed 5 bases, with 9 bases lying between them. In germline, CDR1 is SEHNR, CDR2 FQNEAQ (reference sequence). This CDR3 is built from 15 residues. The CDR3 DNA reads as TGTGCCAGCAGCTTAGGCCAGGGCGATAATTCACCCCTCCACTTT. Its protein is CASSLGQGDNSPLHF.

A note on this clone: The junction and the germline gene differ at one end; a read error may be behind it. The rearrangement uses TRBV28 and TRBJ2-1; possible D gene TRBD1, 6 bases. The CDR3 runs 13 residues. In germline, CDR1 is MDHEN, CDR2 SYDVKM. The CDR3 is CASSSSGQQPILF. The DNA of the CDR3 is TGTGCCAGCAGTTCCTCGGGACAACAGCCCATCCTCTTC.

The V call is TRBV7-9, the J call TRBJ1-1; 7 bases line up with TRBD1. The CDR3 is made up of 15 amino acids. CDR1 and CDR2 from the germline V gene are SEHNR and FQNEAQ (reference sequence). The V and J ends lost 3 bases and 0 bases, in that order; junction bases with no gene match: 4. The CDR3 here is CASSFLGTVNTEAFF. The CDR3 DNA follows: TGTGCCAGCAGCTTCCTAGGGACAGTGAACACTGAAGCTTTCTTT. The full variable domain, in which reference TRBV7-9 and TRBJ1-1 provide the parts outside the CDR3, is DTGVSQNPRHKITKRGQNVTFRCDPISEHNRLYWYRQTLGQGPEFLTYFQNEAQLEKSRLLSDRFSAERPKGSFSTLEIQRTEQGDSAMYLCASSFLGTVNTEAFFGQGTRLTVV.

The chain combines TRBV19 with TRBJ2-7; D perhaps matches TRBD1 (7 bases). V lost 4 bases, J lost 3 bases, and 16 bases lay in between. CDR3 length: 15 residues. Germline V gene sequence: CDR1 LNHDA, CDR2 SQIVND (reference sequence). The CDR3 DNA is TGTGCCAGTAGTAGTAAACCAGGGGGAGGCTACGAGCAGTACTTC. Protein sequence: CASSSKPGGGYEQYF.

V and J are TRBV5-1 and TRBJ1-6, with D perhaps TRBD1 (6 bases). Germline V gives CDR1 SGHRS, CDR2 YFSETQ. This CDR3 contains 18 residues. Between the trimmed V and J ends, which lost 0 bases and 9 bases, there was a span of 22 bases. CDR3 nucleotides: TGCGCCAGCAGCTTGGGCAGGGAATATGGGGGCGGATTTTCACCCCTCCACTTT. Its protein product is CASSLGREYGGGFSPLHF.